Listed below are T cell receptor beta chains from one sample, sequenced in a study of cytomegalovirus exposure and HLA in healthy donors. Using immunoSEQ multiplex PCR, the repertoire was profiled, and TCRdb retains in-frame clones only, with some absent. The sample holds around 150,000 clones; more than 75% are singletons and the top ten take approximately 1.5%. The sequenced sample was PBMCs. These receptors came from a girl between 5 and 17 years old in good health and CMV-seropositive. The CDR3 runs from the conserved cysteine through the conserved F or W. D genes are given only for firm matches. Rows may omit the clone size; those that give it use once, few, many or a size class.

J: TRBJ2-1; D: TRBD2; V: TRBV25-1; size: few; length: 15; CDR3: CASTLWRGDYNEQFF; DNA: TGTGCCAGCACCCTTTGGCGGGGGGACTACAATGAGCAGTTCTTC
J: TRBJ1-1; D: -; V: TRBV28; size: -; length: 15; CDR3: CASRVYNRVGTEAFF; DNA: TGTGCCAGCAGAGTATACAACAGGGTTGGTACTGAAGCTTTCTTT
J: TRBJ2-2; D: TRBD1; V: TRBV4-1; size: -; length: 15; CDR3: CASSISGQATGELFF; DNA: TGCGCCAGCAGCATCTCGGGACAGGCCACCGGGGAGCTGTTTTTT
J: TRBJ1-4; D: -; V: TRBV6-1; size: -; length: 16; CDR3: CASSEALGQGFEKLFF; DNA: TGTGCCAGCAGTGAAGCGCTGGGGCAGGGCTTTGAAAAACTGTTTTTT
J: TRBJ1-2; D: -; V: TRBV5-1; size: -; length: 15; CDR3: CASSLVPDTNYGYTF; DNA: TGCGCCAGCAGCTTGGTGCCAGACACCAACTATGGCTACACCTTC
J: TRBJ1-5; D: -; V: TRBV19; size: -; length: 15; CDR3: CASSAWGRAGQPQHF; DNA: TGTGCCAGTAGTGCCTGGGGCAGGGCAGGGCAGCCCCAGCATTTT
J: TRBJ2-7; D: TRBD1; V: TRBV5-1; size: -; length: 14; CDR3: CASSEVRGPYEQYF; DNA: TGCGCCAGCAGTGAGGTGAGGGGGCCCTACGAGCAGTACTTC
J: TRBJ2-7; D: -; V: TRBV19; size: once; length: 13; CDR3: CASSDGQTYEQYF; DNA: TGTGCCAGTAGTGATGGGCAGACCTACGAGCAGTACTTC
J: TRBJ2-2; D: TRBD1; V: TRBV27; size: -; length: 14; CDR3: CASSPISRQGKLFF; DNA: TGTGCCAGCAGCCCAATATCTAGACAGGGTAAGCTGTTTTTT
J: TRBJ2-1; D: TRBD2; V: TRBV6-5; size: -; length: 15; CDR3: CASSPSSGGYNEQFF; DNA: TGTGCCAGCAGCCCATCTAGCGGGGGCTACAATGAGCAGTTCTTC
J: TRBJ1-1; D: TRBD1; V: TRBV19; size: -; length: 15; CDR3: CASSTPGQGRIRAFF; DNA: TGTGCCAGTAGTACGCCGGGACAGGGGAGGATTCGAGCTTTCTTT
J: TRBJ2-2; D: -; V: TRBV14; size: -; length: 18; CDR3: CASSQVQALHLNTGELFF; DNA: TGTGCCAGCAGCCAAGTACAGGCCCTACATTTGAACACCGGGGAGCTGTTTTTT
J: TRBJ1-4; D: TRBD1; V: TRBV19; size: -; length: 13; CDR3: CATAGTGGEKLFF; DNA: TGTGCCACGGCCGGGACAGGGGGAGAAAAACTGTTTTTT
J: TRBJ1-1; D: -; V: TRBV14; size: -; length: 13; CDR3: CASSLNRGTEAFF; DNA: TGTGCCAGCAGCCTCAATCGGGGCACTGAAGCTTTCTTT
J: TRBJ1-5; D: -; V: TRBV18; size: once; length: 14; CDR3: CASSPGSKNQPQHF; DNA: TGTGCCAGCTCACCCGGGAGCAAGAATCAGCCCCAGCATTTT
J: TRBJ2-1; D: -; V: TRBV19; size: -; length: 14; CDR3: CASSSSGAYNEQFF; DNA: TGTGCCAGTAGTAGCTCGGGAGCCTACAATGAGCAGTTCTTC
J: TRBJ1-6; D: TRBD1; V: TRBV5-6; size: -; length: 16; CDR3: CASSRDRGRDNSPLHF; DNA: TGTGCCAGCAGCAGAGACAGGGGACGGGATAATTCACCCCTCCACTTT
J: TRBJ2-5; D: -; V: TRBV7-6; size: once; length: 20; CDR3: CASSLAPGAVLGSAQETQYF; DNA: TGTGCCAGCAGCTTAGCGCCAGGGGCAGTGTTGGGCTCAGCGCAAGAGACCCAGTACTTC
J: TRBJ1-2; D: TRBD1; V: TRBV9; size: -; length: 17; CDR3: CASSERSGGGSGYGYTF; DNA: TGTGCCAGCAGCGAGAGGTCGGGAGGGGGCTCAGGCTATGGCTACACCTTC
J: TRBJ1-3; D: -; V: TRBV7-2; size: -; length: 17; CDR3: CASSLAGTPAAGNTIYF; DNA: TGTGCCAGCAGCTTAGCCGGGACACCAGCGGCTGGAAACACCATATATTTT
J: TRBJ2-1; D: TRBD1; V: TRBV5-1; size: few; length: 21; CDR3: CASSSPRDRVSIVGSYNEQFF; DNA: TGCGCCAGCAGCTCCCCGCGGGACAGGGTATCGATCGTCGGCTCCTACAATGAGCAGTTCTTC
J: TRBJ1-4; D: -; V: TRBV10-3; size: -; length: 13; CDR3: CAIRMGPNEKLFF; DNA: TGTGCCATCAGAATGGGGCCAAATGAAAAACTGTTTTTT
J: TRBJ2-3; D: TRBD2; V: TRBV30; size: -; length: 16; CDR3: CAWSAGTILGTDTQYF; DNA: TGTGCCTGGAGTGCCGGGACTATCCTCGGCACAGATACGCAGTATTTT
J: TRBJ1-1; D: TRBD1; V: TRBV9; size: medium-sized; length: 13; CDR3: CASSMDRSTEAFF; DNA: TGTGCCAGCAGCATGGACAGGAGCACTGAAGCTTTCTTT
J: TRBJ2-7; D: -; V: TRBV19; size: -; length: 13; CDR3: CASSIRGFYEQYF; DNA: TGTGCCAGTAGTATCCGAGGGTTCTACGAGCAGTACTTC
J: TRBJ2-1; D: TRBD2; V: TRBV6-1; size: -; length: 14; CDR3: CASGASGLYNEQFF; DNA: TGTGCCAGCGGGGCTAGCGGACTATACAATGAGCAGTTCTTC
J: TRBJ1-4; D: TRBD1; V: TRBV4-2; size: -; length: 14; CDR3: CASSPRQGAEKLFF; DNA: TGTGCCAGCAGCCCCAGACAGGGGGCCGAAAAACTGTTTTTT
J: TRBJ1-1; D: -; V: TRBV6-5; size: -; length: 12; CDR3: CASSRGLTEAFF; DNA: TGTGCCAGCAGTCGAGGGCTCACTGAAGCTTTCTTT
J: TRBJ1-1; D: TRBD1; V: TRBV6-4; size: once; length: 15; CDR3: CASRDDREEDTEAFF; DNA: TGTGCCAGCCGCGATGACAGGGAAGAGGACACTGAAGCTTTCTTT
J: TRBJ2-1; D: TRBD1; V: TRBV11-2; size: -; length: 17; CDR3: CASSLEDRGGSYNEQFF; DNA: TGTGCCAGCAGCTTAGAGGACAGGGGGGGGTCCTACAATGAGCAGTTCTTC
J: TRBJ1-2; D: -; V: TRBV28; size: -; length: 14; CDR3: CASSPWTEEYGYTF; DNA: TGTGCCAGCAGTCCCTGGACAGAGGAATATGGCTACACCTTC
J: TRBJ2-7; D: TRBD1; V: TRBV2; size: -; length: 13; CDR3: CASRSRDRGEQYF; DNA: TGTGCCAGCAGGTCCCGGGACAGGGGCGAGCAGTACTTC
J: TRBJ2-3; D: -; V: TRBV27; size: -; length: 13; CDR3: CASSNLAPDTQYF; DNA: TGTGCCAGCAGTAATCTAGCCCCAGATACGCAGTATTTT
J: TRBJ2-7; D: TRBD1; V: TRBV6-5; size: few; length: 14; CDR3: CASSYGTGFYEQYF; DNA: TGTGCCAGCAGTTACGGGACAGGGTTCTACGAGCAGTACTTC